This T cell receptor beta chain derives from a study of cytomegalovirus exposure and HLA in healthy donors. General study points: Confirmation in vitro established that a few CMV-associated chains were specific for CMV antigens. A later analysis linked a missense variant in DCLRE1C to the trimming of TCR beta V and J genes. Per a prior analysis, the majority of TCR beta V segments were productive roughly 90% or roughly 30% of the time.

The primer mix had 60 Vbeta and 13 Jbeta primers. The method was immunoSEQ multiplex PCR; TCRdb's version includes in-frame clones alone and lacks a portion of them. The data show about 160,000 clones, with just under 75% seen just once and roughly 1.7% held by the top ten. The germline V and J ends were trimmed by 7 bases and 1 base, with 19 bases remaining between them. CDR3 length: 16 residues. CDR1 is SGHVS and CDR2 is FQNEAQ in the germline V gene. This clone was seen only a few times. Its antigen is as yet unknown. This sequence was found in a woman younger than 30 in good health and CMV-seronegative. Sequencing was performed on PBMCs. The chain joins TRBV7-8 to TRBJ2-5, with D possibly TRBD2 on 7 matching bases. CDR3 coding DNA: TGTGCCAGCACCTCCCCGTGGGGGGGCGGCCAAGAGACCCAGTACTTC. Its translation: CASTSPWGGGQETQYF. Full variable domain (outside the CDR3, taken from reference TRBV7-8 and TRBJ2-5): GAGVSQSPRYKVAKRGQDVALRCDPISGHVSLFWYQQALGQGPEFLTYFQNEAQLDKSGLPSDRFFAERPEGSVSTLKIQRTQQEDSAVYLCASTSPWGGGQETQYFGPGTRLLVL.